Listed here are 28 T cell receptor beta chains from one sample, sequenced in a study of shared clonotypes between healthy human individuals. The protocol was immunoSEQ multiplex PCR, while the TCRdb copy is restricted to in-frame clones and leaves out a portion. The sample records some 2,000,000 clones, 95% being singletons. The specimen sequenced was naive CD4+ T cells sorted from blood. Subset here: CD45RA+ positively selected. These receptors came from a man younger than 35 in good health.

This chain links TRBV30 with TRBJ2-1, with 12 bases identical to TRBD2. The J segment lost 7 bases and the V segment lost 0 bases, leaving 1 base of the junction unmatched. Germline values: CDR1 GTSNPN, CDR2 SVGIG (reference sequence). The CDR3 totals 14 residues. The CDR3 nucleotides read TGTGCCTGGAGTGTACTAGCGGGGGGTAATGAGCAGTTCTTC. It specifies CAWSVLAGGNEQFF. Based on the CDR3 plus reference TRBV30 and TRBJ2-1, the full variable domain is SQTIHQWPATLVQPVGSPLSLECTVEGTSNPNLYWYRQAAGRGLQLLFYSVGIGQISSEVPQNLSASRPQDRQFILSSKKLLLSDSGFYLCAWSVLAGGNEQFFGPGTRLTVL.

Concerning this clone itself: Other DNA sequences in this specimen translate into the identical CDR3. The CDR3 DNA follows: TGTGCCAGCAGTCGCGACACTGAAGCTTTCTTT. Protein: CASSRDTEAFF. The chain couples TRBV6-5 to TRBJ1-1; D is undetermined. The germline V gene has CDR1 MNHEY and CDR2 SVGAGI. Trimming took 5 bases from V and 3 from J, leaving 4 bases between them. The CDR3 extends over 11 amino acids.

The V and J genes are TRBV6-5 and TRBJ1-6; TRBD1 matches at 7 bases. The CDR3 consists of 14 residues. The V segment lost 6 bases and the J segment 7 bases; nucleotides outside the gene matches: 6. Germline CDR1 MNHEY, CDR2 SVGAGI. The CDR3 sequence: CASSRRQGNSPLHF. The DNA for the CDR3 is TGTGCCAGCAGCCGTAGACAGGGAAATTCACCCCTCCACTTT.

The V call is TRBV10-1, the J call TRBJ2-2, with D tentatively TRBD1 (6 bases). The CDR3 has 16 amino acids. Germline V lookup: CDR1 WNHNN, CDR2 SYGVQD (reference sequence). Between the trimmed V and J ends, which lost 3 bases and 0 bases, there was a span of 11 bases. CDR3 bases: TGCGCCAGCAGTGACCCCGGGACATCGAACACCGGGGAGCTGTTTTTT. It encodes CASSDPGTSNTGELFF.

The chain recombines TRBV30 with TRBJ1-5, with D uncertain. The V and J ends lost 4 bases and 5 bases respectively, with 18 bases between them. In germline, CDR1 is GTSNPN, CDR2 SVGIG (reference sequence). This CDR3 comprises 15 residues. CDR3 loop: CAWNNGGSDHQPQHF. The CDR3 region has the DNA TGTGCCTGGAACAACGGTGGTAGTGACCATCAGCCCCAGCATTTT.

This chain links TRBV28 with TRBJ2-7, with 8 bases lining up with TRBD1. V shed 6 bases, J shed 4 bases, and the junction held 8 bases outside the gene matches. This CDR3 region has 14 residues. The germline gives CDR1 MDHEN, CDR2 SYDVKM. The CDR3 loop reads CASRAGQELYEQYF. DNA for the CDR3: TGTGCCAGCAGGGCGGGACAGGAGTTATACGAGCAGTACTTC.

A note on this clone: Other DNA sequences from this sample encode an identical CDR3 as well. The chain joins TRBV6-5 to TRBJ1-4; D is possibly TRBD1 (5 bases). The CDR3 is 14 amino acids. Germline CDR1 and CDR2: MNHEY and SVGAGI. The V and J ends lost 2 bases and 6 bases respectively, with 10 bases between them. DNA for the CDR3: TGTGCCAGCAGTTACGGGCAGGGATATGAAAAACTGTTTTTT. Protein sequence: CASSYGQGYEKLFF.

V gene TRBV11-2 combines with J gene TRBJ2-6, with TRBD1 as a possible D gene (6 bases). The CDR3 covers 16 residues. Per the germline V gene, CDR1 is SGHAT and CDR2 is FQNNGV. V lost 4 bases and J lost 4, with 14 bases in between. Here the CDR3 DNA reads TGTGCCAGCAGCTCGTTCAGGGGCCCAGGGGCCAACGTCCTGACTTTC. Its protein is CASSSFRGPGANVLTF.

The chain employs TRBV9 and TRBJ2-7, with 9 bases matching TRBD1. The CDR3 has 14 amino acids. Trimming at V came to 3 bases and at J to 7 bases, leaving 8 bases not matched to a gene. Germline V lookup: CDR1 SGDLS, CDR2 YYNGEE. The CDR3 coding sequence is TGTGCCAGCAGCGCCTTACAGGGGGCAGGTGAGCAGTACTTC. Translating it yields CASSALQGAGEQYF.

As regards this clone: Other DNA sequences in the same sample also yield this CDR3. The chain is built from TRBV6-5 and TRBJ2-7; possible D gene TRBD2, 5 bases. The CDR3 extends over 15 amino acids. V lost 0 bases, J lost 2 bases, and 11 bases lay in between. Germline lookup yields CDR1 MNHEY and CDR2 SVGAGI. CDR3 region: CASSYSRGPTYEQYF. In DNA, the CDR3 is TGTGCCAGCAGTTACTCAAGAGGGCCTACCTACGAGCAGTACTTC.

The rearrangement uses TRBV28 and TRBJ1-1, with TRBD1 as a possible D gene (5 bases). The V end lost 2 bases, the J end lost 1 base, and 8 bases lay between the germline ends. CDR3 size: 14 residues. Germline-derived CDR1 and CDR2 are MDHEN and SYDVKM. CDR3 DNA: TGTGCCAGCAGTTTACAGGGCCCGAACACTGAAGCTTTCTTT. Its protein is CASSLQGPNTEAFF.

This sequence joins TRBV4-3 and TRBJ1-2; 11 bases map to TRBD1. V trimming: 0 bases; J trimming: 2 bases; junction bases outside the gene matches: 8. Germline V CDR1 and CDR2: LGHNA, YSLEER. CDR3 length: 18 amino acids. CDR3 sequence (DNA): TGCGCCAGCAGCCAAGATTTAGGGGGACAGGGGGTCAACTATGGCTACACCTTC. It codes for CASSQDLGGQGVNYGYTF.

The V gene is TRBV30, the J gene TRBJ2-7; 7 positions match TRBD2. The CDR3 consists of 16 residues. V dropped 0 bases and J dropped 1; count of bases not matched to a gene: 9. Germline V gene lookup returns CDR1 GTSNPN and CDR2 SVGIG (reference sequence). CDR3 sequence reads: CAWSVLGGAGSYEQYF. In DNA form, the CDR3 reads TGTGCCTGGAGTGTACTGGGAGGGGCCGGGTCCTACGAGCAGTACTTC.

The chain employs TRBV5-8 and TRBJ1-5; no definite D call. Germline values: CDR1 SGHTS, CDR2 YDEGEE. This CDR3 contains 13 residues. V lost 4 bases to trimming and J lost 4 bases, with 9 bases between them. The CDR3 here is CASSPTRNQPQHF. The CDR3 nucleotides are TGTGCCAGCAGCCCCACGAGGAATCAGCCCCAGCATTTT. Supplemented by reference TRBV5-8 and TRBJ1-5, the full variable domain reads EAGVTQSPTHLIKTRGQQATLRCSPISGHTSVYWYQQALGLGLQFLLWYDEGEERNRGNFPPRFSGRQFPNYSSELNVNALELEDSALYLCASSPTRNQPQHFGDGTRLSIL.

The CDR3 protein is CASSTGRRVSYNEQFF. In DNA, the CDR3 is TGTGCCAGTAGTACGGGCCGCAGGGTCTCCTACAATGAGCAGTTCTTC. This rearrangement joins TRBV19 to TRBJ2-1, with a possible D match to TRBD1 (5 bases). This CDR3 is built from 16 residues. In germline, CDR1 is LNHDA, CDR2 SQIVND (reference sequence). With 4 bases removed from V and 0 bases from J, the gap between germline ends came to 13 bases.

The J gene is TRBJ1-5, the V gene TRBV7-9, with D unresolved. V lost 1 base to trimming and J lost 2 bases, with 9 bases between them. The length of the CDR3 is 15 residues. Germline V gives CDR1 SEHNR, CDR2 FQNEAQ (reference sequence). The CDR3 sequence is CASSLGSGGNQPQHF. Written as DNA, the CDR3 is TGTGCCAGCAGCTTAGGATCCGGAGGCAATCAGCCCCAGCATTTT.

This chain connects TRBV7-9 to TRBJ2-7; 7 bases are a match to TRBD2. This CDR3 has 16 amino acids. V was clipped by 4 bases and J by 1 base; unmatched bases: 10. Germline V gene sequence: CDR1 SEHNR, CDR2 FQNEAQ (reference sequence). The CDR3 sequence is CASSSGLLASSYEQYF. The CDR3 nucleotides read TGTGCCAGCAGCTCGGGCCTACTAGCGTCTTCCTACGAGCAGTACTTC.

The chain joins TRBV5-1 to TRBJ2-3, with 7 bases lining up with TRBD1. The V gene end was trimmed by 2 bases and the J gene end by 2 bases; junction bases not matched to a gene: 5. The CDR3 sequence is 15 residues long. The germline gives CDR1 SGHRS, CDR2 YFSETQ. This CDR3 is CASSLGQAITDTQYF. The CDR3 nucleotides are TGCGCCAGCAGCTTAGGACAGGCCATCACAGATACGCAGTATTTT.

The chain uses TRBV11-3 and TRBJ2-1; 7 nucleotides match TRBD2. The V and J ends lost 3 bases and 4 bases, in that order; junction bases with no gene match: 6. The CDR3 runs to 15 residues. The germline gives CDR1 SGHNT, CDR2 YENEEA. The CDR3 is CASSLTGGAYNEQFF. In nucleotides, the CDR3 is TGTGCCAGCAGCTTGACGGGGGGAGCATACAATGAGCAGTTCTTC.

This clone was observed a single time. The chain employs TRBV7-9 and TRBJ2-6; 11 positions match TRBD1. This CDR3 region has 18 residues. Trimming cost V 6 bases and J 0 bases; bases outside gene matches: 7. The V gene's germline CDR1 is SEHNR and CDR2 FQNEAQ (reference sequence). CDR3 nucleotide sequence: TGTGCCAGCAGGCCCGGGACAGGGGGATCCTCTGGGGCCAACGTCCTGACTTTC. Protein: CASRPGTGGSSGANVLTF.

This chain links TRBV6-5 with TRBJ2-2; D call uncertain. Trimming took 2 bases from V and 4 from J, leaving 11 bases between them. The length of the CDR3 is 15 residues. The germline V gene encodes CDR1 MNHEY and CDR2 SVGAGI. CDR3 nucleotides: TGTGCCAGCAGTTACCGGGTAGGCGTCACCGGGGAGCTGTTTTTT. It yields the protein CASSYRVGVTGELFF.

This clone was picked up one time. The chain links TRBV10-3 to TRBJ2-7; tentatively, D is TRBD1 (5 bases). V gave up 6 bases and J gave up 0 bases, with 15 bases separating them. This CDR3 region has 15 residues. Germline CDR1 reads ENHRY; CDR2 reads SYGVKD. The CDR3 nucleotides read TGTGCCATCAGGGGTCGCGACAGTTCCTCCTACGAGCAGTACTTC. This sequence encodes CAIRGRDSSSYEQYF.

This chain links TRBV5-4 with TRBJ2-7; TRBD2 might be the D (6 bases). Germline CDR1 SGHNT, CDR2 YYREEE (reference sequence). CDR3 length: 16 residues. With 0 bases removed from V and 1 base from J, the gap between germline ends came to 14 bases. CDR3 nucleotides: TGTGCCAGCAGCTTGGTTGGTAGCGGAGTATCCTACGAGCAGTACTTC. Encoded protein: CASSLVGSGVSYEQYF.

The chain joins TRBV6-1 to TRBJ1-4, with 7 bases aligning to TRBD1. V shed 0 bases and J 4 bases; nucleotides not matched to a gene: 5. Per the germline V gene, CDR1 is MNHNS and CDR2 is SASEGT. The CDR3 loop spans 16 amino acids. The CDR3 sequence: CASSEAGTAINEKLFF. The CDR3 nucleotides are TGTGCCAGCAGTGAAGCGGGGACAGCTATTAATGAAAAACTGTTTTTT.

This clone was seen just once. The gene calls are TRBV28 and TRBJ1-1, with D tentatively TRBD1 (6 bases). V lost 2 bases and J lost 5, with 18 bases in between. The CDR3 is 16 residues long. CDR1 and CDR2 from the germline V gene are MDHEN and SYDVKM. CDR3: CASSLQPGGGGTEAFF. The CDR3 nucleotides read TGTGCCAGCAGTTTACAGCCCGGGGGGGGCGGGACTGAAGCTTTCTTT. The variable domain in full, completed from reference TRBV28 and TRBJ1-1, reads DVKVTQSSRYLVKRTGEKVFLECVQDMDHENMFWYRQDPGLGLRLIYFSYDVKMKEKGDIPEGYSVSREKKERFSLILESASTNQTSMYLCASSLQPGGGGTEAFFGQGTRLTVV.

The V and J genes are TRBV29-1 and TRBJ2-1; 9 nucleotides align to TRBD1. The CDR3 has 15 residues. Germline V gene data show CDR1 as SQVTM and CDR2 as ANQGSEA. J lost 3 bases, V lost 7 bases, and 10 bases had no gene match. CDR3 loop: CSGSSGTGFYNEQFF. The CDR3 region has the DNA TGCAGCGGTAGCTCCGGGACAGGGTTCTACAATGAGCAGTTCTTC.

The chain employs TRBV5-1 and TRBJ1-6; the D gene is possibly TRBD1 (5 bases). There are 15 residues in the CDR3. CDR1 is SGHRS and CDR2 is YFSETQ in the germline V gene. Trimming pared 1 base from V and 7 bases from J, leaving 12 bases between. CDR3 region: CASSLKAGGNSPLHF. In nucleotides, the CDR3 is TGCGCCAGCAGCTTGAAGGCGGGGGGGAATTCACCCCTCCACTTT.

This chain joins TRBV7-2 and TRBJ1-2; 7 bases align to TRBD1. CDR1 and CDR2 from the germline V gene are SGHTA and FQGNSA. V shed 4 bases and J 8 bases; nucleotides not matched to a gene: 13. This CDR3 region has 15 residues. CDR3 sequence reads: CASSSYKTGSGGYTF. CDR3 sequence (DNA): TGTGCCAGCAGCTCGTACAAGACAGGGTCGGGCGGCTACACCTTC.